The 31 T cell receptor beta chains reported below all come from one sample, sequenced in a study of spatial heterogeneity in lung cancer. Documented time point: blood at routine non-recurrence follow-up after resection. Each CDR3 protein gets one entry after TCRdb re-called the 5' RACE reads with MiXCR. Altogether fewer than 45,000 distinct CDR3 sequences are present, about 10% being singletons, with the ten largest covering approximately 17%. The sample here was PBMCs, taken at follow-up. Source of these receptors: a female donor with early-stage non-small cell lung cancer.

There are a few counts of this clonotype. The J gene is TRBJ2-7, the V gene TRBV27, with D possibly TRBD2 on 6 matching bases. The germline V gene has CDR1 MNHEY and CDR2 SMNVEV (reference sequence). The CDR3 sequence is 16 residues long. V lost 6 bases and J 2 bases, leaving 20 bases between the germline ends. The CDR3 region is CASRDRGRSTTYEQYF. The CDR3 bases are TGTGCCAGCAGGGATCGGGGGAGGTCGACAACCTACGAGCAGTACTTC.

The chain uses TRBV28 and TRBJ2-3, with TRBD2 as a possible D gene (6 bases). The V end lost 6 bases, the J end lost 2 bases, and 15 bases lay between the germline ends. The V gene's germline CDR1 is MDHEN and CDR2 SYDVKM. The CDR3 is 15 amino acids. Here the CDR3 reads CASRGGTSYTDTQYF. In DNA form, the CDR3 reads TGTGCCAGCAGGGGCGGGACTTCGTACACAGATACGCAGTATTTT. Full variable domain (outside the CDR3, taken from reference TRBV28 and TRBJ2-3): DVKVTQSSRYLVKRTGEKVFLECVQDMDHENMFWYRQDPGLGLRLIYFSYDVKMKEKGDIPEGYSVSREKKERFSLILESASTNQTSMYLCASRGGTSYTDTQYFGPGTRLTVL.

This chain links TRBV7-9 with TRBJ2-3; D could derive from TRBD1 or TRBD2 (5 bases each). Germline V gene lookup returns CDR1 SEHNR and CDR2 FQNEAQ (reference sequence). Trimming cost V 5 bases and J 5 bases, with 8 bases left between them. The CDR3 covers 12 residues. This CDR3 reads CASSLGRDTQYF. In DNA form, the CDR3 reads TGTGCCAGCAGCCTGGGACGAGATACGCAGTATTTT.

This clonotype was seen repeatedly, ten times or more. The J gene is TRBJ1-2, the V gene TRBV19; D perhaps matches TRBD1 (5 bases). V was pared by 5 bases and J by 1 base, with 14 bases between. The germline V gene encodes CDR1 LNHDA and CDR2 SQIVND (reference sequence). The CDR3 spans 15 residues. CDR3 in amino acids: CASSREGRLNYGYTF. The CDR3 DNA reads TGTGCCAGTAGTCGGGAGGGACGGCTTAACTATGGCTACACCTTC.

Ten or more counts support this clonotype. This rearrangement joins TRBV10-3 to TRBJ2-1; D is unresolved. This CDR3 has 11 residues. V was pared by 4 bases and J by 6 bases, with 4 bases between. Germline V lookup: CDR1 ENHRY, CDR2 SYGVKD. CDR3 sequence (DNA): TGTGCCATCAGTGGGCTCAATGAGCAGTTCTTC. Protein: CAISGLNEQFF.

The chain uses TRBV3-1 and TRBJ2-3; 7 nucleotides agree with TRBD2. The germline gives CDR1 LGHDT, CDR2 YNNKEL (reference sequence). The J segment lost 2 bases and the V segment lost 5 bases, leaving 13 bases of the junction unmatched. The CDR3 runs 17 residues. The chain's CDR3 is CASSSSGEGPLTDTQYF. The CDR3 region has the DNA TGTGCCAGCAGCTCCTCCGGGGAGGGGCCCCTCACAGATACGCAGTATTTT.

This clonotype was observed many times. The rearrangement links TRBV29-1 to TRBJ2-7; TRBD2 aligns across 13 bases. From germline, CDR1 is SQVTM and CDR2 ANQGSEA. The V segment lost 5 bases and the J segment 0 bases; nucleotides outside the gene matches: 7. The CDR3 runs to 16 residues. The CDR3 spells CSVRGTSGASSYEQYF. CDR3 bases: TGCAGCGTTCGGGGGACTAGCGGGGCCAGCTCCTACGAGCAGTACTTC.

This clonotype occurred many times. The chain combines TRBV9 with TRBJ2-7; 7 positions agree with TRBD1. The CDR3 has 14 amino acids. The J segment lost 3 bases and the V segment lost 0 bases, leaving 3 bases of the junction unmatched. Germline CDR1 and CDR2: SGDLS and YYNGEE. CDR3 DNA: TGTGCCAGCAGCGTAGGGGACAGAGGCTACGAGCAGTACTTC. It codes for CASSVGDRGYEQYF.

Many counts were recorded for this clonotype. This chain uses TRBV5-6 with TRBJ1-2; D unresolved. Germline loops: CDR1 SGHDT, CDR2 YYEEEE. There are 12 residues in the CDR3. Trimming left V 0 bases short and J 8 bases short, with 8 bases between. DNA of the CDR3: TGTGCCAGCAGCTTGGTAATTGGAGGCTACACCTTC. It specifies CASSLVIGGYTF.

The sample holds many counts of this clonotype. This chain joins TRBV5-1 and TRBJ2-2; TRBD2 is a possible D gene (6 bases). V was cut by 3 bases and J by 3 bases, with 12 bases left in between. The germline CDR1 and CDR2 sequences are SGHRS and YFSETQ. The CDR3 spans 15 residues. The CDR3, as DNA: TGCGCCAGCAGCTCTCCGGGACTGGACACCGGGGAGCTGTTTTTT. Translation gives CASSSPGLDTGELFF.

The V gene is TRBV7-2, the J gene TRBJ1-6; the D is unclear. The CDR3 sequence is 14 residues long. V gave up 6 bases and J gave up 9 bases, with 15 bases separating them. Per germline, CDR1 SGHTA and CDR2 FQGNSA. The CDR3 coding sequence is TGTGCCAGCAGGTTAAACCCCCCCACTTCACCCCTCCACTTT. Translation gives CASRLNPPTSPLHF.

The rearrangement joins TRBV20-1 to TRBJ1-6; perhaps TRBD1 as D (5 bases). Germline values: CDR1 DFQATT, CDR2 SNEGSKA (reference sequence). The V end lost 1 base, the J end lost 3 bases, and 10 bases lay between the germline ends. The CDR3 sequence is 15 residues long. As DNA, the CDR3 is TGCAGTGCTAGAGTGTCGACAGACTATAATTCACCCCTCCACTTT. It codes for CSARVSTDYNSPLHF.

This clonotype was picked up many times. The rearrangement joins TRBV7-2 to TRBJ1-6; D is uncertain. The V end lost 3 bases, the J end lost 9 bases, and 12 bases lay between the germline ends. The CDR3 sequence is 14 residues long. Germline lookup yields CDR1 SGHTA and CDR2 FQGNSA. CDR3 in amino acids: CASSLEIGPSPLHF. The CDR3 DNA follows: TGTGCCAGCAGCTTGGAGATTGGACCTTCACCCCTCCACTTT.

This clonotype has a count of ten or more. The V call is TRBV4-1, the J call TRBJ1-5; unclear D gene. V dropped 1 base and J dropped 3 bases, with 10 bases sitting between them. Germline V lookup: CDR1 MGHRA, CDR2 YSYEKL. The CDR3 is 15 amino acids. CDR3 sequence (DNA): TGCGCCAGCAGCCAAGGGGCAGGATACAATCAGCCCCAGCATTTT. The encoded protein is CASSQGAGYNQPQHF.

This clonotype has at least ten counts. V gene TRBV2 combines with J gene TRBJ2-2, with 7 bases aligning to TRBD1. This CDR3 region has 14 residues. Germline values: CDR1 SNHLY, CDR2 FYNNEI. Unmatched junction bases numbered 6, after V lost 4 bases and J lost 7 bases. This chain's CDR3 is CASSADRTIGELFF. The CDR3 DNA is TGTGCCAGCAGTGCGGACAGGACGATCGGGGAGCTGTTTTTT. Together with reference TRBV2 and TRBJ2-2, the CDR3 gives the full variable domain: EPEVTQTPSHQVTQMGQEVILRCVPISNHLYFYWYRQILGQKVEFLVSFYNNEISEKSEIFDDQFSVERPDGSNFTLKIRSTKLEDSAMYFCASSADRTIGELFFGEGSRLTVL.

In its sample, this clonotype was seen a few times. CDR3 in DNA: TGTGCCAGCAGCTTTTTCGGCAGAAACACCATATATTTT. It codes for CASSFFGRNTIYF. The J gene is TRBJ1-3, the V gene TRBV7-6; unclear D gene. Trimming shortened V by 3 bases and J by 5 bases, and 8 bases separated the two germline ends. This CDR3 is built from 13 residues. CDR1 SGHVS and CDR2 FNYEAQ come from the germline V gene.

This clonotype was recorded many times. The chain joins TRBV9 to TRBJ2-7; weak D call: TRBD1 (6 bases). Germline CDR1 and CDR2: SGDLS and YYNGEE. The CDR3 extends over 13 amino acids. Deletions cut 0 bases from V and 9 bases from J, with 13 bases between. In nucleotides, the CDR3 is TGTGCCAGCAGCGTAGATCCGAGAGGGGGGCAGTACTTC. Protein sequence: CASSVDPRGGQYF.

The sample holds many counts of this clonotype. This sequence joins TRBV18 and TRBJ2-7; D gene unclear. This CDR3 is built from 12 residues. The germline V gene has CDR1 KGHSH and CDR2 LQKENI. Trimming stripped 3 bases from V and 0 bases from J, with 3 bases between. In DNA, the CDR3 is TGTGCCAGCTCACCGAGCTCCTACGAGCAGTACTTC. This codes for CASSPSSYEQYF.

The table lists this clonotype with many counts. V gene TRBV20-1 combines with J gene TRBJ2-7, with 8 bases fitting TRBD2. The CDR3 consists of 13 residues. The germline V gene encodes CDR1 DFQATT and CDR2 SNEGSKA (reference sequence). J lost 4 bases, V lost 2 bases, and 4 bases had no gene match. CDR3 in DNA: TGCAGTGCTAGACCGCTAGCGGGTTACGAGCAGTACTTC. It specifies CSARPLAGYEQYF.

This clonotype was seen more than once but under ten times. In DNA, the CDR3 is TGTGCCAGCAGCCCCGGACTAGCGGGGGGCGCAGATACGCAGTATTTT. Translated, it gives CASSPGLAGGADTQYF. The chain carries TRBV7-2 and TRBJ2-3; TRBD2 agrees at 14 bases. The CDR3 has 16 amino acids. From germline, CDR1 is SGHTA and CDR2 FQGNSA. Unmatched junction bases numbered 5, after V lost 5 bases and J lost 4 bases.

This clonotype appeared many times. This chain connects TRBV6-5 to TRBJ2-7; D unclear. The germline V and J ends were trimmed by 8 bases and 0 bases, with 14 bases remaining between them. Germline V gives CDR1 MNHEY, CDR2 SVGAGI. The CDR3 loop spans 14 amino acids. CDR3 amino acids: CASSNRRYSYEQYF. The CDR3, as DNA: TGTGCCAGCTCTAATCGACGGTACTCCTACGAGCAGTACTTC.

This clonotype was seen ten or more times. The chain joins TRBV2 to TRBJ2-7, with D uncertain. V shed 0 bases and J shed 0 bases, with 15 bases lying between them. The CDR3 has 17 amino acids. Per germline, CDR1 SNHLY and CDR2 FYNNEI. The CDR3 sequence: CASSEAVTDNSSYEQYF. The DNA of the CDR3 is TGTGCCAGCAGTGAAGCCGTAACAGACAACAGCTCCTACGAGCAGTACTTC. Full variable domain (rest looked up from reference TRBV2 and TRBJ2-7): EPEVTQTPSHQVTQMGQEVILRCVPISNHLYFYWYRQILGQKVEFLVSFYNNEISEKSEIFDDQFSVERPDGSNFTLKIRSTKLEDSAMYFCASSEAVTDNSSYEQYFGPGTRLTVT.

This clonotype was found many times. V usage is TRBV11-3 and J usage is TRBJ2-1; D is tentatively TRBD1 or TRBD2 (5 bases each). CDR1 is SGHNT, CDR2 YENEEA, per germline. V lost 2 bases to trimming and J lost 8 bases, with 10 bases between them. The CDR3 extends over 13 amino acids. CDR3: CASSLRDPDEQFF. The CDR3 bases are TGTGCCAGCAGCTTAAGGGACCCCGATGAGCAGTTCTTC.

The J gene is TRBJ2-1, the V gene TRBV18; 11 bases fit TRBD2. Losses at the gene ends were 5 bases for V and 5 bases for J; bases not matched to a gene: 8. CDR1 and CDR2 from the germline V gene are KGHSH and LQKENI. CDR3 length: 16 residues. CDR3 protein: CASSIIAGGSDNEQFF. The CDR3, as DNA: TGTGCCAGCTCAATAATAGCGGGGGGGAGCGACAATGAGCAGTTCTTC. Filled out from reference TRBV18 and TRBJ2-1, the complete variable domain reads NAGVMQNPRHLVRRRGQEARLRCSPMKGHSHVYWYRQLPEEGLKFMVYLQKENIIDESGMPKERFSAEFPKEGPSILRIQQVVRGDSAAYFCASSIIAGGSDNEQFFGPGTRLTVL.

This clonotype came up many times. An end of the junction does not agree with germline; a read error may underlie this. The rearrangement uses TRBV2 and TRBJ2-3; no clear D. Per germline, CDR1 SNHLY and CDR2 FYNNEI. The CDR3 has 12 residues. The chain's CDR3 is CASSEGTDTQYF. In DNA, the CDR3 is TGTGCCAGCAGCGAAGGCACAGATACGCAGTATTTT.

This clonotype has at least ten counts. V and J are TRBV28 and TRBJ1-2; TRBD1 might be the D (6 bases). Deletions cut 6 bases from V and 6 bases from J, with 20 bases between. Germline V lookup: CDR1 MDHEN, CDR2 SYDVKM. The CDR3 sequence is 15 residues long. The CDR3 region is CASSFSGWQGNGYTF. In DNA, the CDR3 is TGTGCCAGCAGCTTTTCGGGTTGGCAGGGGAATGGCTACACCTTC.

CDR3 region: CATTPRITRAQETQYF. The CDR3 region has the DNA TGTGCCACCACTCCCCGAATTACCCGAGCCCAAGAGACCCAGTACTTC. The chain couples TRBV19 to TRBJ2-5; D not resolved. V dropped 10 bases and J dropped 1 base, with 22 bases sitting between them. CDR3 length: 16 residues. Germline assignment: CDR1 LNHDA and CDR2 SQIVND (reference sequence).

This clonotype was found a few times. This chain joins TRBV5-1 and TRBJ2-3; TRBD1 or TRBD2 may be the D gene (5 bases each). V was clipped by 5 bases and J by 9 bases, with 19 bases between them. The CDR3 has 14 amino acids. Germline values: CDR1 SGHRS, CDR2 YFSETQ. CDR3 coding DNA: TGCGCCAGCAGTCTAAGGCCTGGGGGAGAGACGCAGTATTTT. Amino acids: CASSLRPGGETQYF.

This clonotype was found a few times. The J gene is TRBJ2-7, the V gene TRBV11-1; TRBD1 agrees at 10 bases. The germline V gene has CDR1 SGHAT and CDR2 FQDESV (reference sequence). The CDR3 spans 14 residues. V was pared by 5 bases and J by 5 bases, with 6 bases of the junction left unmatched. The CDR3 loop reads CASSRDRGGNEQYF. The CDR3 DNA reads TGTGCCAGCAGCCGGGACAGGGGAGGGAACGAGCAGTACTTC.

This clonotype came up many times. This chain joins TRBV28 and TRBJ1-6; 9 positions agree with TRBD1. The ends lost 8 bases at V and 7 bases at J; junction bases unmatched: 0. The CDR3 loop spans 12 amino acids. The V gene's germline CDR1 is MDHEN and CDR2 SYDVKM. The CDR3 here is CASGTGNSPLHF. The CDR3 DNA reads TGTGCCAGCGGGACAGGGAATTCACCCCTCCACTTT.

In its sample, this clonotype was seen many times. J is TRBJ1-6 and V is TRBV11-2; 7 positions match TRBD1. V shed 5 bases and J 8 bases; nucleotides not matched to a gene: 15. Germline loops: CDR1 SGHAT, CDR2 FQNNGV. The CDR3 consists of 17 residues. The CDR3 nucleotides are TGTGCCAGCAGCCCCGATAGGACAGGAATTTTTTATTCACCCCTCCACTTT. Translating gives CASSPDRTGIFYSPLHF.